This passage covers 10 T cell receptor beta chains from one sample sequenced in a study of preoperative IRX-2 immunotherapy in early breast cancer. The treatment denotes: preoperative locoregional IRX-2 cytokine immunotherapy. This table comes from immunoSEQ multiplex PCR, and its TCRdb copy is limited to in-frame clones, with some not included. The sample has some 19,000 clones, roughly 80% seen once. Sequencing was performed on lymph node tissue, taken after IRX-2 immunotherapy. These receptors all come from a human donor with breast cancer.

This rearrangement joins TRBV10-3 to TRBJ1-5; no firm D call. Germline V gene lookup returns CDR1 ENHRY and CDR2 SYGVKD. Trimming took off 1 base at V and 0 bases at J, with 1 base between the two ends. The CDR3 totals 13 residues. For the CDR3, the DNA is TGTGCCATCAGTGAGTATAGCAATCAGCCCCAGCATTTT. It specifies CAISEYSNQPQHF.

The rearrangement uses TRBV18 and TRBJ2-7; 10 bases agree with TRBD2. The CDR3 runs to 14 residues. Germline CDR1 KGHSH, CDR2 LQKENI. With V trimmed by 6 bases and J by 3 bases, 5 bases remained unmatched. CDR3 region: CASSPGTSDYEQYF. Written as DNA, the CDR3 is TGTGCCAGCTCCCCCGGGACTAGCGACTACGAGCAGTACTTC.

This chain links TRBV11-3 with TRBJ1-3; possibly TRBD1 for D (6 bases). This CDR3 comprises 17 residues. Germline CDR1 reads SGHNT; CDR2 reads YENEEA. Trimming removed 1 base at V and 0 bases at J, with 13 bases between. CDR3 protein: CASSLVSTGASGNTIYF. The CDR3 DNA sequence: TGTGCCAGCAGCTTAGTATCGACAGGTGCCTCTGGAAACACCATATATTTT. The full variable domain, rest sourced from reference TRBV11-3 and TRBJ1-3, is EAGVVQSPRYKIIEKKQPVAFWCNPISGHNTLYWYLQNLGQGPELLIRYENEEAVDDSQLPKDRFSAERLKGVDSTLKIQPAELGDSAVYLCASSLVSTGASGNTIYFGEGSWLTVV.

The J gene is TRBJ1-2, the V gene TRBV5-1; maybe TRBD1 (5 bases). This CDR3 spans 14 amino acids. CDR1 and CDR2 (germline): SGHRS, YFSETQ. With 0 bases removed from V and 4 bases from J, the gap between germline ends came to 10 bases. CDR3 DNA: TGCGCCAGCAGCTTGGCTCAGGGTTTCTATGGCTACACCTTC. Translation gives CASSLAQGFYGYTF.

The chain links TRBV10-3 to TRBJ1-1; 8 nucleotides align to TRBD1. The CDR3 contains 14 residues. V trimming: 2 bases; J trimming: 6 bases; junction bases outside the gene matches: 5. Germline CDR1 ENHRY, CDR2 SYGVKD. This CDR3 is CAISEQGAVPEAFF. CDR3 in DNA: TGTGCCATCAGTGAGCAGGGGGCTGTCCCTGAAGCTTTCTTT.

This clone came up once. The chain uses TRBV6-8 and TRBJ1-6; D gene uncertain. The CDR3 is 12 amino acids. Germline V gene data show CDR1 as MNHGY and CDR2 as SAAAGT. Trimming removed 2 bases at V and 14 bases at J, with 10 bases between. CDR3 bases: TGTGCCAGCAGTTACCCCAATGGGGCCCTCCACTTT. Translating gives CASSYPNGALHF.

This chain links TRBV19 with TRBJ1-1; TRBD1 matches 9 bases. The CDR3 consists of 14 residues. The germline V gene encodes CDR1 LNHDA and CDR2 SQIVND (reference sequence). V gave up 5 bases and J gave up 6 bases; unmatched junction bases: 7. The CDR3 coding sequence is TGTGCCAGTAGTGCCGGACAGGGGAAGGCTGAAGCTTTCTTT. Protein: CASSAGQGKAEAFF.

V is TRBV6-8 and J is TRBJ1-1, with D uncertain. Trimming removed 6 bases at V and 1 base at J, with 9 bases between. This CDR3 is built from 13 residues. Germline V gene lookup returns CDR1 MNHGY and CDR2 SAAAGT. The CDR3 is CASSLSRNTEAFF. In DNA form, the CDR3 reads TGTGCCAGCAGCCTCTCAAGGAACACTGAAGCTTTCTTT.

The chain joins TRBV11-3 to TRBJ2-2; 7 positions agree with TRBD2. The ends lost 5 bases at V and 5 bases at J; junction bases unmatched: 8. CDR1 is SGHNT, CDR2 YENEEA, per germline. This CDR3 spans 15 amino acids. In DNA, the CDR3 is TGTGCCAGCAGCACCCCACTAGCGAGAACCGGGGAGCTGTTTTTT. Protein product: CASSTPLARTGELFF.

The table lists this clone with a few counts. V usage is TRBV29-1 and J usage is TRBJ2-2, with 11 bases matching TRBD2. Germline-derived CDR1 and CDR2 are SQVTM and ANQGSEA. The CDR3 has 16 amino acids. The V and J ends lost 7 bases and 0 bases, in that order; junction bases with no gene match: 7. The CDR3 DNA is TGCAGCGGGAGGGGACTAGCGGAGACGAACACCGGGGAGCTGTTTTTT. Translated: CSGRGLAETNTGELFF.